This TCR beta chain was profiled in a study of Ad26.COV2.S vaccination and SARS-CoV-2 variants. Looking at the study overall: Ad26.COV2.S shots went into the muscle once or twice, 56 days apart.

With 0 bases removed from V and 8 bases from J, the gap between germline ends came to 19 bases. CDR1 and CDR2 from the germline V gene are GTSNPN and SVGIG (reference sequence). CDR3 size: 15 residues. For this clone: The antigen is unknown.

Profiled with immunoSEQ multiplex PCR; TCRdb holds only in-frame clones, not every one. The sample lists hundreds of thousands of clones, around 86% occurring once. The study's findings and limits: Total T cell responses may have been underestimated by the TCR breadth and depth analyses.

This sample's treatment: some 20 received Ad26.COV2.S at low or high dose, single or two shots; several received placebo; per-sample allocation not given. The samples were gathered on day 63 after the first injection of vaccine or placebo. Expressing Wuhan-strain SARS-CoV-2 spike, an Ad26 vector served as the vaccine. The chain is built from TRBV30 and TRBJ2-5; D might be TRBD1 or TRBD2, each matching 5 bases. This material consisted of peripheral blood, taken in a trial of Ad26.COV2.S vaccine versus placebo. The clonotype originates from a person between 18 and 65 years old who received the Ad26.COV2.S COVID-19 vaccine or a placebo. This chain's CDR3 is CAWSVKAGWEKTQYF. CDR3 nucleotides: TGTGCCTGGAGTGTAAAGGCAGGGTGGGAGAAAACCCAGTACTTC. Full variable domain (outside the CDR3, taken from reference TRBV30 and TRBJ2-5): SQTIHQWPATLVQPVGSPLSLECTVEGTSNPNLYWYRQAAGRGLQLLFYSVGIGQISSEVPQNLSASRPQDRQFILSSKKLLLSDSGFYLCAWSVKAGWEKTQYFGPGTRLLVL.